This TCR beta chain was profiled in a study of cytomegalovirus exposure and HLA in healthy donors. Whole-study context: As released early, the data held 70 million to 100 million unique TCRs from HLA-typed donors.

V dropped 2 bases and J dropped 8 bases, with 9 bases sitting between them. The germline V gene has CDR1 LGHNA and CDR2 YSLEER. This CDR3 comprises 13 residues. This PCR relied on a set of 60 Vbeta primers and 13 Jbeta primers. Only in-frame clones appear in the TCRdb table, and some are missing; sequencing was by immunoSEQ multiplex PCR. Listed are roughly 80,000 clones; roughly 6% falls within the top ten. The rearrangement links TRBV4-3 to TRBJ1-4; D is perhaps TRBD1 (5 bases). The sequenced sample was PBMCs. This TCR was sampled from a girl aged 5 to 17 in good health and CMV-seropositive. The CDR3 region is CASSQPGEEKLFF. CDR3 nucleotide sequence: TGCGCCAGCAGCCAACCGGGGGAAGAAAAACTGTTTTTT.